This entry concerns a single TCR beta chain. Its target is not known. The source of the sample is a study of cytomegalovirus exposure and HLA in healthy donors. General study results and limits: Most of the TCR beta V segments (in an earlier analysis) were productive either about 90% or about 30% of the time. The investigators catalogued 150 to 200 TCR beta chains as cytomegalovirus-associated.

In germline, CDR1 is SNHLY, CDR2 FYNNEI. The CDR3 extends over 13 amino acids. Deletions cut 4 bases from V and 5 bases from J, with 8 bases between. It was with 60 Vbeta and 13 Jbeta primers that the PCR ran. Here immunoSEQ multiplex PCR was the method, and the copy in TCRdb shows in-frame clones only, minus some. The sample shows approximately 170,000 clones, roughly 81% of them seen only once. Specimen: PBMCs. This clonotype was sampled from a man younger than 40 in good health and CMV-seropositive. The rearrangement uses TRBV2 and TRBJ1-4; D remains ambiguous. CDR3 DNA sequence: TGTGCCAGCAGTGGATCCGGGAATGAAAAACTGTTTTTT. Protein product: CASSGSGNEKLFF.